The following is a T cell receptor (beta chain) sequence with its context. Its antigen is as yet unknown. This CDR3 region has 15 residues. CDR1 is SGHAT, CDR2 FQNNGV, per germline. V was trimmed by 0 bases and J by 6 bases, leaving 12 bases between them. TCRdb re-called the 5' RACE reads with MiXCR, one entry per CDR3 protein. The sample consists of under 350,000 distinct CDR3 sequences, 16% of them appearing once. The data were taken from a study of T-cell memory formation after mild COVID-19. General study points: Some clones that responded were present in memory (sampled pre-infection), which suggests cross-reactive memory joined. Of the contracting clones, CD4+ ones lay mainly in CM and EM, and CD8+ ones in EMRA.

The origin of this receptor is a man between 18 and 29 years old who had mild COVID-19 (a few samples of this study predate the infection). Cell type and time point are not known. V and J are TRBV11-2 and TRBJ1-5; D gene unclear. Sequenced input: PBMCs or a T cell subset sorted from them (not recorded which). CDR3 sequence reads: CASSLDGTWSQPQHF. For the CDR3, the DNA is TGTGCCAGCAGCTTAGATGGAACGTGGAGTCAGCCCCAGCATTTT.